This TCR beta chain was profiled in a study of blood T cell repertoires in COVID-19. Study as a whole: Samples representing acute and convalescent COVID-19 were sourced from the United States, Italy and Spain. Sources were T cells, B-cell-depleted T cells, or PBMCs; the material itself was cDNA or gDNA.

The repertoire was sequenced with immunoSEQ multiplex PCR; TCRdb's copy has only in-frame clones and lacks some. The data show approximately 300,000 clones, with over 75% seen just once and around 4.6% held by the top ten. Cohorts were determined from participant-reported clinical history. Germline CDR1 reads SEHNR; CDR2 reads FQNEAQ (reference sequence). The V end lost 5 bases, the J end lost 4 bases, and 5 bases lay between the germline ends. There are 12 residues in the CDR3. The clonotype was recovered from a man aged 25-45 years who had recovered from COVID-19. Sequenced: PBMCs or T cells enriched from blood (not recorded which). The chain is built from TRBV7-9 and TRBJ2-2; D uncertain. CDR3 region: CASSPGTGELFF. The CDR3, as DNA: TGTGCCAGCAGCCCGGGCACCGGGGAGCTGTTTTTT.